One and the same sample provided the 24 T cell receptor beta chains below, sequenced in a study of vaccination effects on CD4 cells after COVID-19. TCRdb's copy holds only in-frame clones and misses some; the assay was immunoSEQ multiplex PCR. The profile shows approximately 74,000 clones, roughly 80% of them singletons. Viral peptide pools were used in the ViraFEST assay to expand antigen-specific CD4+ T cells, and sequencing came afterward. An approximately 10-day culture period preceded the isolation of CD4+ T cells. As their vaccination, participants received two doses of either BNT162b2 or mRNA-1273. These receptors' targets are unknown. The starting material was CD4+ T cells from PBMCs cultured with HCoV-OC43 spike peptides, obtained after COVID-19 vaccination. The subset was: HCoV-OC43 spike overlapping peptide pool stimulation. The receptors here all came from a human donor who received a COVID-19 vaccine.

The chain couples TRBV5-6 to TRBJ2-7; TRBD2 agrees at 10 bases. The ends lost 2 bases at V and 11 bases at J; junction bases unmatched: 7. CDR3 length: 13 residues. Germline CDR1 and CDR2: SGHDT and YYEEEE. CDR3 region: CASSFSGGLWEYV. In DNA, the CDR3 is TGTGCCAGCAGCTTTAGCGGGGGGCTATGGGAGTACGTC.

In this sample, this clone turned up once. This chain links TRBV6-2 or TRBV6-3 with TRBJ2-1, with TRBD1 matching 7 bases. Looked up from germline, CDR1 is MNHEY and CDR2 is SVGEGT. Trimming removed 4 bases from V and 6 bases from J; junction bases left unmatched: 6. The CDR3 consists of 14 residues. As DNA, the CDR3 is TGTGCCAGCAGTTTAACGACAGGGCTCAATGAGCAGTTCTTC. Translation gives CASSLTTGLNEQFF.

The chain combines TRBV21-1 with TRBJ2-7; the table calls TRBD1, which could not be checked here. TRBV21-1 is tagged as a pseudogene. CDR3 length equals 14 residues. CDR3 loop: CASSWMTGFYEQYV. The CDR3 DNA is TGTGCCAGCAGTTGGATGACAGGGTTTTACGAGCAGTACGTC.

A few counts support this clone. CDR3 sequence reads: CAARRDRGSYTF. CDR3 sequence (DNA): TGTGCCGCCAGACGGGACAGGGGGTCCTACACCTTC. The rearrangement links TRBV6-5 to TRBJ1-2, with 11 positions matching TRBD1. From germline, CDR1 is MNHEY and CDR2 SVGAGI. Germline trimming cut 11 bases from V and 10 bases from J; bases unmatched to any gene: 9. The CDR3 is made up of 12 amino acids.

The J gene is TRBJ2-3, the V gene TRBV7-3; D is perhaps TRBD1 (5 bases). The V end was cut by 2 bases, the J end by 6 bases, with 18 bases between. The CDR3 is made up of 16 amino acids. Germline lookup yields CDR1 SGHTA and CDR2 FQGTGA. The CDR3 DNA is TGTGCCAGCAGCTTATACGGGCAGGGAAACAGGGATACGCAGTATTTT. It translates to CASSLYGQGNRDTQYF.

This clone has only a few counts. V gene TRBV18 combines with J gene TRBJ1-5; weak D call: TRBD1 (5 bases). Trimming removed 2 bases from V and 1 base from J, with 9 bases in between. Germline V gene lookup returns CDR1 KGHSH and CDR2 LQKENI. The CDR3 totals 15 residues. CDR3 protein: CASSPGGLSNQPQHF. CDR3 nucleotides: TGTGCCAGCTCACCAGGGGGATTGAGCAATCAGCCCCAGCATTTT.

This clone was observed a few times. V usage is TRBV6-6 and J usage is TRBJ1-5; no clear D gene. Germline CDR1 is MNHNY and CDR2 is SVGAGI (reference sequence). The V end lost 2 bases, the J end lost 0 bases, and 8 bases lay between the germline ends. The CDR3 runs to 15 residues. In nucleotides, the CDR3 is TGTGCCAGCAGTTACACGGCTTATAGCAATCAGCCCCAGCATTTT. Its protein is CASSYTAYSNQPQHF.

In this sample, this clone turned up once. The chain has TRBV18 and TRBJ2-7; D is tentatively TRBD1 or TRBD2 (5 bases each). From germline, CDR1 is KGHSH and CDR2 LQKENI. Trimming cost V 3 bases and J 3 bases, with 12 bases left between them. The CDR3 runs to 14 residues. The CDR3 DNA follows: TGTGCCAGCTCACCCGGGACGGCTGTCTACGAGCAGTACGTC. It specifies CASSPGTAVYEQYV.

The V and J genes are TRBV6-5 and TRBJ1-5; 7 bases are a match to TRBD1. V lost 6 bases, J lost 4 bases, and 3 bases stayed unmatched. Germline lookup yields CDR1 MNHEY and CDR2 SVGAGI. This CDR3 is built from 13 residues. The CDR3 here is CASRRQGNQPQHF. CDR3 sequence (DNA): TGTGCCAGCAGGCGACAGGGAAATCAGCCCCAGCATTTT.

This rearrangement joins TRBV7-8 to TRBJ1-2; the D gene is possibly TRBD1 (5 bases). The germline V gene encodes CDR1 SGHVS and CDR2 FQNEAQ. The ends were cut back, 4 bases at V and 0 bases at J, with 9 bases in the middle. The CDR3 runs 14 residues. CDR3 in DNA: TGTGCCAGCAGCTCCGCCAGGGCTAACTATGGCTACACCTTC. It yields the protein CASSSARANYGYTF.

The table lists this clone with a few counts. J is TRBJ1-2 and V is TRBV2; D uncertain. V was trimmed by 7 bases and J by 4 bases, leaving 10 bases between them. The germline CDR1 and CDR2 sequences are SNHLY and FYNNEI. CDR3 length equals 12 residues. CDR3 coding DNA: TGTGCCAGCACGCTTTCAGGCTATGGCTACACCTTC. It is translated as CASTLSGYGYTF.

The chain links TRBV2 to TRBJ2-7; 7 bases agree with TRBD1. Germline CDR1 is SNHLY and CDR2 is FYNNEI. V lost 3 bases to trimming and J lost 6 bases; unmatched junction nucleotides: 11. The CDR3 runs 15 residues. The chain's CDR3 is CASSDARQGVFEQYV. DNA for the CDR3: TGTGCCAGCAGTGACGCTCGACAGGGAGTATTCGAGCAGTACGTC.

The chain combines TRBV5-1 with TRBJ2-5; D is unclear. V was trimmed by 0 bases and J by 0 bases, leaving 6 bases between them. Germline values: CDR1 SGHRS, CDR2 YFSETQ. The CDR3 totals 14 residues. The CDR3 DNA reads as TGCGCCAGCAGCTTGGATCGAAACCAAGAGACCCAGTACTTC. Residues: CASSLDRNQETQYF. Full variable domain (missing parts from reference TRBV5-1 and TRBJ2-5): KAGVTQTPRYLIKTRGQQVTLSCSPISGHRSVSWYQQTPGQGLQFLFEYFSETQRNKGNFPGRFSGRQFSNSRSEMNVSTLELGDSALYLCASSLDRNQETQYFGPGTRLLVL.

In DNA form, the CDR3 reads TGTGCCAGCGCTAATTGGGATTTGCGGAATCAGCCCCAGCATTTT. Residues: CASANWDLRNQPQHF. The gene calls are TRBV2 and TRBJ1-5; D uncertain. CDR1 is SNHLY and CDR2 is FYNNEI in the germline V gene. Trimming stripped 8 bases from V and 4 bases from J, with 18 bases between. The CDR3 has 15 amino acids.

The rearrangement joins TRBV7-2 to TRBJ2-5; D possibly corresponds to TRBD2 (6 bases). CDR3 size: 13 residues. V was cut by 5 bases and J by 6 bases, with 13 bases left in between. CDR1 and CDR2 from the germline V gene are SGHTA and FQGNSA. The CDR3 protein is CASSRDWQKTQYF. CDR3 DNA: TGTGCCAGCAGCCGGGACTGGCAAAAGACCCAGTACTTC.

J is TRBJ2-3 and V is TRBV28, with TRBD2 matching over 9 bases. Germline assignment: CDR1 MDHEN and CDR2 SYDVKM. This CDR3 is 17 amino acids long. V dropped 9 bases and J dropped 2; count of bases not matched to a gene: 15. The CDR3 reads CARVPTLKREDTDTQYF. The CDR3 DNA sequence: TGTGCCAGAGTCCCCACTCTTAAGCGGGAGGACACAGATACGCAGTATTTT.

The chain is built from TRBV6-6 and TRBJ2-7; D may be TRBD1 (6 bases). Trimming took 4 bases from V and 6 from J, leaving 10 bases between them. Per the germline V gene, CDR1 is MNHNY and CDR2 is SVGAGI (reference sequence). CDR3 length: 12 amino acids. CDR3 DNA sequence: TGTGCCAGCAGTTCCGGGACACCCGAGCAGTACGTC. The encoded protein is CASSSGTPEQYV.

J is TRBJ1-2 and V is TRBV6-1; D call uncertain. Germline lookup yields CDR1 MNHNS and CDR2 SASEGT. Trimming cost V 2 bases and J 7 bases, with 8 bases left between them. The CDR3 spans 12 residues. The CDR3 DNA reads as TGTGCCAGCAGTGAACGCGGAACTGGCTACACCTTC. Translation gives CASSERGTGYTF.

The chain carries TRBV12-3 or TRBV12-4 and TRBJ2-2; D not resolved. V gave up 5 bases and J gave up 5 bases, with 9 bases separating them. The CDR3 consists of 13 residues. CDR3 region: CASSMFGTGELFF. CDR3 coding DNA: TGTGCCAGCAGTATGTTTGGTACCGGGGAGCTGTTTTTT.

The chain links TRBV10-2 to TRBJ2-5, with 12 bases that match TRBD2. V lost 6 bases and J lost 2; bases outside the gene matches: 1. The CDR3 loop spans 14 amino acids. CDR1 is WSHSY, CDR2 SAAADI, per germline. CDR3 nucleotide sequence: TGCGCCAGCAGACTAGCGGGGGGACAAGAGACCCAGTACTTC. Translating it yields CASRLAGGQETQYF.

This clone has more than one count but fewer than ten. The rearrangement joins TRBV6-6 to TRBJ2-7; 10 positions agree with TRBD1. The germline V gene encodes CDR1 MNHNY and CDR2 SVGAGI (reference sequence). This CDR3 spans 15 amino acids. V was clipped by 5 bases and J by 0 bases; unmatched bases: 4. The CDR3 loop is CASSRQGAYSYEQYV. The CDR3 bases are TGTGCCAGCAGTAGACAGGGGGCGTACTCCTACGAGCAGTACGTC.

J is TRBJ2-7 and V is TRBV6-4; perhaps TRBD2 as D (5 bases). Trimming pared 8 bases from V and 0 bases from J, leaving 17 bases between. This CDR3 comprises 15 residues. Germline-derived CDR1 and CDR2 are MRHNA and SNTAGT. CDR3 sequence reads: CASWESQPSSYEQYV. The CDR3 nucleotides are TGTGCCAGCTGGGAGAGTCAACCAAGCTCCTACGAGCAGTACGTC.

The chain joins TRBV10-3 to TRBJ1-2, with 7 bases matching TRBD1. The CDR3 is made up of 14 amino acids. V was clipped by 4 bases and J by 4 bases; unmatched bases: 6. Per the germline V gene, CDR1 is ENHRY and CDR2 is SYGVKD. CDR3 bases: TGTGCCATCAGTGTACAGGGGATTCTCTATGGCTACACCTTC. Translating gives CAISVQGILYGYTF.

The chain is built from TRBV29-1 and TRBJ1-3; unclear D gene. Germline V gives CDR1 SQVTM, CDR2 ANQGSEA. V shed 3 bases and J shed 2 bases, with 11 bases lying between them. This CDR3 spans 14 amino acids. DNA for the CDR3: TGCAGCGTTGATCCGGGTATTACTGGAAACACCATATATTTT. Residues: CSVDPGITGNTIYF.